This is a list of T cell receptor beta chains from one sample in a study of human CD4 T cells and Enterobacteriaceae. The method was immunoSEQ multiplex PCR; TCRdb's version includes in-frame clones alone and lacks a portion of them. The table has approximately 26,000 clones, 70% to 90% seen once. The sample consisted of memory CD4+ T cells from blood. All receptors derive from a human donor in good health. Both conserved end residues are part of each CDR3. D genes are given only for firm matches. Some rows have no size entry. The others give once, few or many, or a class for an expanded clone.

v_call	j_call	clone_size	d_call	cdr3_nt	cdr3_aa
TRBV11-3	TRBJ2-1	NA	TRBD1	TGTGCCAGCAGCGGCGGGACAGGGTACAATGAGCAGTTCTTC	CASSGGTGYNEQFF
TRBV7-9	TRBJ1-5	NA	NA	TGTGCCAGCAGCTTAGAAACAAGCAATCAGCCCCAGCATTTT	CASSLETSNQPQHF
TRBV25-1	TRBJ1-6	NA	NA	TGTGCCAGCACACCATCCAGGGAATCTTTGTCACCCCTCCACTTT	CASTPSRESLSPLHF
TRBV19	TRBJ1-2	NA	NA	TGTGCCAGTAGTCCACTCCAGAGGGACAATGGCTACACCTTC	CASSPLQRDNGYTF
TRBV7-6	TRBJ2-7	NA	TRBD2	TGTGCCAGCAGCCACGGGACTACCTACGAGCAGTACTTC	CASSHGTTYEQYF
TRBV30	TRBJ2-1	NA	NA	TGTGCCTGGAGTCCCTCCCCCACACGGGGAGTACGGTTCTTC	CAWSPSPTRGVRFF
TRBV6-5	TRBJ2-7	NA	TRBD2	TGTGCCAGCAGTTACGGTCGGGCGGGAGGTTCCGAGCAGTACTTC	CASSYGRAGGSEQYF
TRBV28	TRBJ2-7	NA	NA	TGTGCCAGCAGTTGGAGTCAATCCTCCTACGAGCAGTACTTC	CASSWSQSSYEQYF
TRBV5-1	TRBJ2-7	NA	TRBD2	TGCGCCAGCAGGCAGCTAGCGGGAGGGCGCGAGCAGTACTTC	CASRQLAGGREQYF
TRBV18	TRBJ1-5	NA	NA	TGTGCCAGCTCACCATCGGAAGGCCTTAGCAATCAGCCCCAGCATTTT	CASSPSEGLSNQPQHF
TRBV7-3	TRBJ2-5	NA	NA	TGTGCCAGCAGCGATGCTGGACAGGCGGGGGAGACCCAGTACTTC	CASSDAGQAGETQYF
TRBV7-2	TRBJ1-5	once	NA	TGTGCCAGCAGAGAGACAGTTGGCAATCAGCCCCAGCATTTT	CASRETVGNQPQHF
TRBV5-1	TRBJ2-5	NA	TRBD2	TGCGCCAGCAGCCGACAAGCGGGAGGGCCAAAGACCCAGTACTTC	CASSRQAGGPKTQYF
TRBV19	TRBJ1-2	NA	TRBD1	TGTGCCAGTAGTCCCCGGACAGGGACCGGAGGCTACACCTTC	CASSPRTGTGGYTF
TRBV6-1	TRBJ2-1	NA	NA	TGTGCCAGCAGCCCAGGGTATAGCAATGAGCAGTTCTTC	CASSPGYSNEQFF
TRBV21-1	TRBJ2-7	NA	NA	TGTGCCAGCAGCAAAGGACCATGGGCAGGGGCGGTCGAGCAGTACTTC	CASSKGPWAGAVEQYF
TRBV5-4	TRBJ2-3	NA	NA	TGTGCCAGCAGCTTAGCCCCCGGGTCAGATACGCAGTATTTT	CASSLAPGSDTQYF
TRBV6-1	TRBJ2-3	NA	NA	TGTGCCAGCACTTTGAGGGGGAGCACAGATACGCAGTATTTT	CASTLRGSTDTQYF
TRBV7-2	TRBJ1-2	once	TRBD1	TGTGCCAGCAGCCCTCGGACAGGAGGCTACACCTTC	CASSPRTGGYTF
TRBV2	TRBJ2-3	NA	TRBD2	TGTGCCAGCAGTGATGTTATCGGGAGGGTCGGAAATACGCAGTATTTT	CASSDVIGRVGNTQYF
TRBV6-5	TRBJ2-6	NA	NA	TGTGCCAGCCAGGGAAGCTCTGGGGCCAACGTCCTGACTTTC	CASQGSSGANVLTF
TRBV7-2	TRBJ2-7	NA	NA	TGTGCCAGCCGGATCAGCGCTAGCCCGTCAAACGAGCAGTACTTC	CASRISASPSNEQYF
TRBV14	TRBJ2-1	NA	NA	TGTGCCAGCAGCCAAGAGGCTGGAGGGGTGTACAATGAGCAGTTCTTC	CASSQEAGGVYNEQFF
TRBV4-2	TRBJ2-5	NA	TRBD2	TGTGCCAGCAGCCGAGGGACTAGCGGGGGGGCCGAGGAGACCCAGTACTTC	CASSRGTSGGAEETQYF
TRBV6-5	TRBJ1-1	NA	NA	TGTGCCAGCAGAACCAGATATGAAGCTTTCTTT	CASRTRYEAFF
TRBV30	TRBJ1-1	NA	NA	TGTGCCTGGAGCGAGCTCTCAGGGAGAACCACTGAAGCTTTCTTT	CAWSELSGRTTEAFF
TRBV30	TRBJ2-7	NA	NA	TGTGCCTGGGCAGTGGGGGGAACCTCCTACGAGCAGTACTTC	CAWAVGGTSYEQYF
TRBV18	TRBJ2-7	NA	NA	TGTGCCAGCTCAACATCAGGAGGCTACGAGCAGTACTTC	CASSTSGGYEQYF
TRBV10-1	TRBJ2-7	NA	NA	TGCGCCAGCAGTGCTGGACCGGACTTATCTCAGTACTTC	CASSAGPDLSQYF
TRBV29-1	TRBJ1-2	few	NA	TGCAGCCTAGAGGGAAGGGGACGGATCTATGGCTACACCTTC	CSLEGRGRIYGYTF
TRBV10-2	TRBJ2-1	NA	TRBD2	TGCGCCAGCAGAGGACTAGCGGGGGGGGCGGGTAATGAGCAGTTCTTC	CASRGLAGGAGNEQFF
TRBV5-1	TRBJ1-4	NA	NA	TGCGCCAGCAGCTTGGGTACAGAAGGGGGTGAAAAACTGTTTTTT	CASSLGTEGGEKLFF
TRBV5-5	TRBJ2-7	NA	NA	TGTGCCAGCAGCCCCCGCGGACTGGAAACCTACGAGCAGTACTTC	CASSPRGLETYEQYF
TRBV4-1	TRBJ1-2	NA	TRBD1	TGCGCCAGCAGCCAAGATCGGGAGGGGGCCTATGGCTACACCTTC	CASSQDREGAYGYTF
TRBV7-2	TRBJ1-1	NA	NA	TGTGCCAGCAGCCGGACCTCAGGGCGGGTAACTGAAGCTTTCTTT	CASSRTSGRVTEAFF
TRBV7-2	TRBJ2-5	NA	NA	TGTGCCAGCAGCTCCAATCGGGGAGAGACCCAGTACTTC	CASSSNRGETQYF
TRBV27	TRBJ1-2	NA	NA	TGTGCCAGCAGTTACCGGGAGGGTAGCGGCTACACCTTC	CASSYREGSGYTF
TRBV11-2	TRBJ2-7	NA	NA	TGTGCCAGCACCCGACAGTCCTTCGGCACCTACGAGCAGTACTTC	CASTRQSFGTYEQYF
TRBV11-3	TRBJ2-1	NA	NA	TGTGCCAGCAGCTCCCTCAGGGGAGGCTACAATGAGCAGTTCTTC	CASSSLRGGYNEQFF
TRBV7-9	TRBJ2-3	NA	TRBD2	TGTGCCAGCGGCGGGGTTGTGGGGGGGACCGCGAGCACAGATACGCAGTATTTT	CASGGVVGGTASTDTQYF
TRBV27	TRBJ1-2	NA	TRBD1	TGTGCCAGCAGTTACAGGGGTAATGACTATGGCTACACCTTC	CASSYRGNDYGYTF
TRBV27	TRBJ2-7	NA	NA	TGTGCCAGCATCCCGGGGGCGACAGGGAAGCGAGGTGCAGAGCAGTACTTC	CASIPGATGKRGAEQYF
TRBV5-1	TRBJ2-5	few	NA	TGCGCCAGCAGCTTGGGGGGTCCCCAAGAGACCCAGTACTTC	CASSLGGPQETQYF
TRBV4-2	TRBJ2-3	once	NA	TGTGCCAGCAGCCAAGCCCGGGAGAGTCTTACGCAGTATTTT	CASSQARESLTQYF
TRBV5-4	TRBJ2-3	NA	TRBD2	TGTGCCAGCAGCTTGGGTTATACTAGCGGGGTCAAAGATACGCAGTATTTT	CASSLGYTSGVKDTQYF
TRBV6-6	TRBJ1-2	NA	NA	TGTGCCAGCAGTTTACGTACGGGACAACTTAACTATGGCTACACCTTC	CASSLRTGQLNYGYTF
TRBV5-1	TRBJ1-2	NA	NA	TGCGCCAGCAGCTTGGGTAGGGGCCCGGGTGGCTACACCTTC	CASSLGRGPGGYTF
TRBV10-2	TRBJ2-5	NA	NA	TGCGCCAGCAGTGGAGGCAGAAACCAAGAGACCCAGTACTTC	CASSGGRNQETQYF